The next 30 T cell receptor beta chains were all read from a single sample in a study of human versus mouse CDR3 diversity and MHC coevolution. Some clones are missing from TCRdb's copy, which holds only in-frame ones; the method was immunoSEQ multiplex PCR. The table has about 77,000 clones, roughly 90% seen once; the top ten hold around 0.15%. The specimen sequenced was naive CD4+ T cells from blood. Subset defined: CD45RO-negative CD62L-positive naive CD4 T cells. These receptors were collected from a person aged 30-69 years in good health.

V and J are TRBV2 and TRBJ2-2; 7 nucleotides agree with TRBD1. CDR1 is SNHLY, CDR2 FYNNEI, per germline. CDR3 size: 15 residues. With 5 bases clipped from V and 5 bases from J, the junction kept 8 bases outside the gene matches. CDR3 residues: CASSKEGGGTGELFF. The CDR3 DNA sequence: TGTGCCAGCAGTAAGGAAGGGGGCGGGACCGGGGAGCTGTTTTTT.

The rearrangement uses TRBV5-8 and TRBJ1-4; perhaps TRBD1 as D (5 bases). The CDR3 totals 15 residues. V was pared by 4 bases and J by 8 bases, with 18 bases between. The germline CDR1 and CDR2 sequences are SGHTS and YDEGEE. Written as DNA, the CDR3 is TGTGCCAGCAGCGCGGGGGATCGACAAGGAGAAAAACTGTTTTTT. Its protein is CASSAGDRQGEKLFF. Full variable domain (remainder filled in from reference TRBV5-8 and TRBJ1-4): EAGVTQSPTHLIKTRGQQATLRCSPISGHTSVYWYQQALGLGLQFLLWYDEGEERNRGNFPPRFSGRQFPNYSSELNVNALELEDSALYLCASSAGDRQGEKLFFGSGTQLSVL.

The chain is built from TRBV28 and TRBJ1-6; D gene unclear. Germline V gene lookup returns CDR1 MDHEN and CDR2 SYDVKM. The length of the CDR3 is 12 residues. V lost 1 base and J lost 7, with 2 bases in between. The CDR3 nucleotides are TGTGCCAGCAGTTTATTAAATTCACCCCTCCACTTT. Translated: CASSLLNSPLHF. Using reference TRBV28 and TRBJ1-6 for the parts outside the CDR3, the full variable domain is DVKVTQSSRYLVKRTGEKVFLECVQDMDHENMFWYRQDPGLGLRLIYFSYDVKMKEKGDIPEGYSVSREKKERFSLILESASTNQTSMYLCASSLLNSPLHFGNGTRLTVT.

This chain links TRBV29-1 with TRBJ1-1; D possibly corresponds to TRBD1 (5 bases). The V gene lost 6 bases and the J gene lost 6 bases, with 17 bases spanning the gap. This CDR3 contains 13 residues. Germline assignment: CDR1 SQVTM and CDR2 ANQGSEA. The CDR3 loop reads CSVSPLRASEAFF. Here the CDR3 DNA reads TGCAGCGTCTCGCCCCTCAGGGCCTCTGAAGCTTTCTTT.

CDR3 DNA: TGTGCCAGCAGCCAAGGAGGTATCTCTGGAAACACCATATATTTT. Translated: CASSQGGISGNTIYF. The genes are TRBV5-4 and TRBJ1-3, with D hard to call. The germline gives CDR1 SGHNT, CDR2 YYREEE (reference sequence). Trimming removed 4 bases at V and 0 bases at J, with 11 bases between. CDR3 size: 15 residues.

This sequence joins TRBV18 and TRBJ1-2; 8 bases fit TRBD1. Germline loops: CDR1 KGHSH, CDR2 LQKENI. J was trimmed by 1 base and V by 9 bases; bases with no gene match: 7. The CDR3 totals 14 residues. CDR3 loop: CASRGGQDNYGYTF. The CDR3 coding sequence is TGTGCCAGTAGAGGGGGACAGGATAACTATGGCTACACCTTC. Variable domain in full (rest from reference TRBV18 and TRBJ1-2): NAGVMQNPRHLVRRRGQEARLRCSPMKGHSHVYWYRQLPEEGLKFMVYLQKENIIDESGMPKERFSAEFPKEGPSILRIQQVVRGDSAAYFCASRGGQDNYGYTFGSGTRLTVV.

This chain links TRBV2 with TRBJ2-2; 14 bases line up with TRBD2. Trimming removed 8 bases from V and 4 bases from J; junction bases left unmatched: 9. This CDR3 has 17 amino acids. Germline V gene lookup returns CDR1 SNHLY and CDR2 FYNNEI. The CDR3, as DNA: TGTGCCAGCGGAAGAAGACTAGCGGGGGGGGGCACCGGGGAGCTGTTTTTT. It specifies CASGRRLAGGGTGELFF.

This chain joins TRBV5-4 and TRBJ2-3; 13 nucleotides align to TRBD2. The germline gives CDR1 SGHNT, CDR2 YYREEE (reference sequence). This CDR3 contains 16 residues. V shed 3 bases, J shed 4 bases, and the junction held 5 bases outside the gene matches. CDR3 residues: CASSSWTSGSADTQYF. The CDR3 DNA is TGTGCCAGCAGCTCTTGGACTAGCGGGAGTGCAGATACGCAGTATTTT. The full variable domain, rest sourced from reference TRBV5-4 and TRBJ2-3, is ETGVTQSPTHLIKTRGQQVTLRCSSQSGHNTVSWYQQALGQGPQFIFQYYREEENGRGNFPPRFSGLQFPNYSSELNVNALELDDSALYLCASSSWTSGSADTQYFGPGTRLTVL.

This chain uses TRBV7-2 with TRBJ1-1; 7 positions agree with TRBD1. CDR3 length: 15 amino acids. Germline V lookup: CDR1 SGHTA, CDR2 FQGNSA. J lost 4 bases, V lost 5 bases, and 10 bases had no gene match. The CDR3 DNA sequence: TGTGCCAGCAGCATTGACTTTGACAGGGCCACTGAAGCTTTCTTT. Translated, it gives CASSIDFDRATEAFF. Together with reference TRBV7-2 and TRBJ1-1, the CDR3 gives the full variable domain: GAGVSQSPSNKVTEKGKDVELRCDPISGHTALYWYRQSLGQGLEFLIYFQGNSAPDKSGLPSDRFSAERTGGSVSTLTIQRTQQEDSAVYLCASSIDFDRATEAFFGQGTRLTVV.

V gene TRBV6-1 combines with J gene TRBJ2-4; 8 bases fit TRBD2. J lost 6 bases, V lost 2 bases, and 6 bases had no gene match. Germline V gene data show CDR1 as MNHNS and CDR2 as SASEGT. The CDR3 consists of 15 residues. This CDR3 is CASSEHAGGGNIQYF. CDR3 nucleotide sequence: TGTGCCAGCAGTGAACATGCGGGAGGAGGAAACATTCAGTACTTC.

The chain is built from TRBV18 and TRBJ1-3; the match to TRBD1 covers 9 bases. CDR1 and CDR2 (germline): KGHSH, LQKENI. CDR3 length equals 15 residues. V trimming: 2 bases; J trimming: 2 bases; junction bases outside the gene matches: 1. CDR3 loop: CASSPGTGTGNTIYF. The CDR3 DNA sequence: TGTGCCAGCTCACCAGGGACAGGGACTGGAAACACCATATATTTT.

The CDR3 loop is CASSQPGGVGTRETQYF. The CDR3 nucleotides are TGTGCCAGCAGCCAACCCGGGGGGGTGGGGACAAGAGAGACCCAGTACTTC. The genes are TRBV4-2 and TRBJ2-5; 8 nucleotides line up with TRBD2. J gave up 4 bases and V 2 bases, and 12 bases lay outside the gene matches. Germline V gene data show CDR1 as LGHNA and CDR2 as YNFKEQ. CDR3 length equals 17 residues.

The CDR3 spells CASSEARGQVVYEQYF. DNA for the CDR3: TGTGCCAGCAGTGAAGCGCGTGGTCAGGTTGTCTACGAGCAGTACTTC. The rearrangement joins TRBV6-1 to TRBJ2-5; D gene ambiguous. The DNA end favors TRBJ2-7, so the J call may be wrong. The CDR3 loop spans 16 amino acids. Germline CDR1 MNHNS, CDR2 SASEGT.

This rearrangement joins TRBV6-5 to TRBJ1-6; no clear D gene. CDR1 is MNHEY and CDR2 is SVGAGI in the germline V gene. CDR3 length: 14 residues. V lost 6 bases to trimming and J lost 6 bases, with 12 bases between them. The CDR3 DNA is TGTGCCAGCAGGTGGTTAATGCGTAATTCACCCCTCCACTTT. Translation gives CASRWLMRNSPLHF.

This clone was seen a few times. V and J are TRBV10-3 and TRBJ2-3; 11 bases are shared with TRBD2. Germline CDR1 is ENHRY and CDR2 is SYGVKD. Losses at the gene ends were 3 bases for V and 4 bases for J; bases not matched to a gene: 9. The CDR3 is 17 amino acids. CDR3: CAISDSTSGNGADTQYF. The CDR3 DNA reads as TGTGCCATCAGTGACTCGACTAGCGGGAACGGCGCAGATACGCAGTATTTT.

The chain recombines TRBV5-1 with TRBJ2-1; 8 bases fit TRBD2. Germline loops: CDR1 SGHRS, CDR2 YFSETQ. The CDR3 runs 13 residues. J gave up 13 bases and V 0 bases, and 6 bases lay outside the gene matches. CDR3 in DNA: TGCGCCAGCAGCTTGGATCTTGCGGGAGGCCAGTTCTTC. It is translated as CASSLDLAGGQFF.

This chain links TRBV27 with TRBJ2-5, with a weak D call TRBD1 (5 bases). V lost 2 bases, J lost 6 bases, and 10 bases lay in between. The CDR3 is made up of 13 amino acids. CDR1 MNHEY and CDR2 SMNVEV come from the germline V gene (reference sequence). The CDR3 DNA reads as TGTGCCAGCAGTTTACTTGCAGGGCAGACCCAGTACTTC. Amino acids: CASSLLAGQTQYF.

The chain carries TRBV29-1 and TRBJ2-6; 9 nucleotides line up with TRBD1. The V segment lost 3 bases and the J segment 0 bases; nucleotides outside the gene matches: 6. This CDR3 contains 17 residues. CDR1 is SQVTM and CDR2 is ANQGSEA in the germline V gene. This CDR3 is CSVEAGTGTSGANVLTF. The CDR3 DNA reads TGCAGCGTTGAGGCCGGGACAGGGACCTCTGGGGCCAACGTCCTGACTTTC.

CDR3 in DNA: TGTGCCAGCAGCGGGACAGGGGCAGGAGACAACGAGCAGTACTTC. It translates to CASSGTGAGDNEQYF. The V and J genes are TRBV28 and TRBJ2-7, with 10 bases lining up with TRBD1. After removal of 6 bases from V and 5 bases from J, the junction contained 10 bases not matched to a gene. The length of the CDR3 is 15 residues. Germline loops: CDR1 MDHEN, CDR2 SYDVKM.

The CDR3 bases are TGTACTACAACATCTAGCACAGATACGCAGTATTTT. This gives the protein CTTTSSTDTQYF. The V call is TRBV28, the J call TRBJ2-3; D gene ambiguous. CDR1 and CDR2 (germline): MDHEN, SYDVKM. This CDR3 spans 12 amino acids.

The V gene is TRBV6-1, the J gene TRBJ2-5; 9 positions agree with TRBD1. With V trimmed by 5 bases and J by 5 bases, 6 bases remained unmatched. The CDR3 has 14 amino acids. Looked up from germline, CDR1 is MNHNS and CDR2 is SASEGT. The CDR3 DNA sequence: TGTGCCAGCAGTAAAGGACAGGGGTCGGAGACCCAGTACTTC. Protein product: CASSKGQGSETQYF.

The J gene is TRBJ2-3, the V gene TRBV25-1; D is unclear. Germline CDR1 and CDR2: MGHDK and SYGVNS. The CDR3 spans 14 residues. V shed 2 bases and J shed 1 base, with 7 bases lying between them. DNA for the CDR3: TGTGCCAGCAGTGAAGAATCGGGCACAGATACGCAGTATTTT. Its translation is CASSEESGTDTQYF.

The V and J genes are TRBV6-5 and TRBJ1-5; 9 bases align to TRBD1. The CDR3 spans 15 residues. The germline CDR1 and CDR2 sequences are MNHEY and SVGAGI. V was clipped by 6 bases and J by 2 bases; unmatched bases: 5. CDR3 nucleotide sequence: TGTGCCAGCAGCTACAGGGGGCAAGGCAATCAGCCCCAGCATTTT. This sequence encodes CASSYRGQGNQPQHF.

The chain uses TRBV6-5 and TRBJ1-4; a weak D match, TRBD1 (6 bases). The CDR3 has 14 residues. Germline CDR1 MNHEY, CDR2 SVGAGI. The ends were cut back, 6 bases at V and 12 bases at J, with 20 bases in the middle. CDR3 amino acids: CASRILTGVGELFF. Written as DNA, the CDR3 is TGTGCCAGCAGAATTTTGACAGGAGTGGGAGAACTGTTTTTT.

The chain combines TRBV9 with TRBJ2-5; maybe TRBD2 (6 bases). The CDR3 runs to 14 residues. Trimming shortened V by 4 bases and J by 11 bases, and 21 bases separated the two germline ends. Per germline, CDR1 SGDLS and CDR2 YYNGEE. The CDR3 DNA follows: TGTGCCAGCAGCACTAGCAGCGGCCTCGGAGAGCAGTACTTC. It translates to CASSTSSGLGEQYF. Full variable domain (remainder filled in from reference TRBV9 and TRBJ2-5): DSGVTQTPKHLITATGQRVTLRCSPRSGDLSVYWYQQSLDQGLQFLIQYYNGEERAKGNILERFSAQQFPDLHSELNLSSLELGDSALYFCASSTSSGLGEQYFGPGTRLLVL.

The V and J genes are TRBV6-5 and TRBJ1-2; 11 bases are a match to TRBD1. Germline CDR1 is MNHEY and CDR2 is SVGAGI. This CDR3 spans 15 amino acids. Germline trimming cut 5 bases from V and 5 bases from J; bases unmatched to any gene: 7. Here the CDR3 reads CASSPGQGAFYGYTF. CDR3 nucleotide sequence: TGTGCCAGCAGTCCTGGACAGGGGGCGTTTTATGGCTACACCTTC.

The gene calls are TRBV6-1 and TRBJ2-3; TRBD2 matches 8 bases. Trimming took 2 bases from V and 0 from J; bases not matched to a gene: 7. Germline V lookup: CDR1 MNHNS, CDR2 SASEGT. The CDR3 is 17 residues long. The CDR3: CASSEMISGASTDTQYF. CDR3 DNA: TGTGCCAGCAGTGAAATGATTAGCGGGGCTAGCACAGATACGCAGTATTTT.

The chain is built from TRBV15 and TRBJ2-3; 7 bases fit TRBD2. The germline gives CDR1 LNHNV, CDR2 YYDKDF (reference sequence). Trimming cost V 3 bases and J 5 bases; bases outside gene matches: 2. The length of the CDR3 is 13 residues. The DNA of the CDR3 is TGTGCCACCAGCAGGGGGACTAAAGATACGCAGTATTTT. Translated: CATSRGTKDTQYF.

This clone was seen just once. This chain joins TRBV28 and TRBJ1-2; perhaps TRBD1 as D (5 bases). This CDR3 has 16 residues. V dropped 4 bases and J dropped 4 bases, with 19 bases sitting between them. The germline V gene has CDR1 MDHEN and CDR2 SYDVKM. Written as DNA, the CDR3 is TGTGCCAGCAGTTCCCCGGCGGAACAGGCGTTCTATGGCTACACCTTC. Its translation is CASSSPAEQAFYGYTF.

CDR3 sequence reads: CASSYQRGTYNEQFF. CDR3 DNA: TGTGCCAGCAGTTATCAGCGGGGGACCTACAATGAGCAGTTCTTC. This chain links TRBV28 with TRBJ2-1, with 8 bases lining up with TRBD2. V shed 4 bases and J 2 bases; nucleotides not matched to a gene: 4. This CDR3 contains 15 residues. CDR1 and CDR2 (germline): MDHEN, SYDVKM.